The rows below give T cell receptor beta chains drawn from one sample of a study of blood T cell repertoires in COVID-19. Measured with immunoSEQ multiplex PCR; TCRdb has only the in-frame clones, and not every one. This sample has more than 300,000 clones; 80% to 90% occur once, and the top ten carry roughly 6.3%. Material: peripheral blood. The receptor source for this set is a woman in her forties or fifties with COVID-19, enrolled during active disease. Each CDR3 is given with its conserved first and last residue. The D gene is left open where the match is weak. Clone sizes are given selectively: once, few, many, or a class where the clone is expanded.

d_gene: TRBD1
abundance: many
j_gene: TRBJ1-1
v_gene: TRBV5-6
CDR3aa: CASSGLTGSATEAFF
CDR3nt: TGTGCCAGCAGCGGGCTGACAGGGTCCGCCACTGAAGCTTTCTTT

d_gene: TRBD2
abundance: -
j_gene: TRBJ2-1
v_gene: TRBV18
CDR3aa: CASSPRGAEQFF
CDR3nt: TGTGCCAGCTCACCGCGGGGGGCTGAGCAGTTCTTC

d_gene: TRBD1
abundance: once
j_gene: TRBJ1-1
v_gene: TRBV9
CDR3aa: CASSGWGTGGANTEAFF
CDR3nt: TGTGCCAGCAGCGGGTGGGGGACAGGGGGCGCAAACACTGAAGCTTTCTTT

d_gene: TRBD1
abundance: -
j_gene: TRBJ1-2
v_gene: TRBV12-3/TRBV12-4
CDR3aa: CASGTGVRGGYTF
CDR3nt: TGTGCCAGCGGGACAGGGGTTAGAGGTGGCTACACCTTC

d_gene: TRBD1
abundance: -
j_gene: TRBJ1-1
v_gene: TRBV19
CDR3aa: CASSMPQGIGTEAFF
CDR3nt: TGTGCCAGTAGTATGCCACAGGGGATTGGCACTGAAGCTTTCTTT

d_gene: -
abundance: -
j_gene: TRBJ2-2
v_gene: TRBV4-2
CDR3aa: CASSQEGVTGVTGELFF
CDR3nt: TGTGCCAGCAGCCAAGAAGGGGTAACGGGAGTTACCGGGGAGCTGTTTTTT

d_gene: TRBD1
abundance: -
j_gene: TRBJ2-1
v_gene: TRBV5-1
CDR3aa: CASSLGQGTSAYEQFF
CDR3nt: TGCGCCAGCAGCTTGGGACAGGGTACCAGCGCGTATGAGCAGTTCTTC

d_gene: TRBD2
abundance: -
j_gene: TRBJ2-2
v_gene: TRBV5-6
CDR3aa: CASSLGLGLAVLTGELFF
CDR3nt: TGTGCCAGCAGCTTGGGACTAGGACTAGCGGTCCTCACCGGGGAGCTGTTTTTT

d_gene: TRBD1
abundance: -
j_gene: TRBJ2-7
v_gene: TRBV7-2
CDR3aa: CASSPSRGSYEQYF
CDR3nt: TGTGCCAGCAGCCCGTCCAGGGGGTCCTACGAGCAGTACTTC

d_gene: -
abundance: -
j_gene: TRBJ1-1
v_gene: TRBV2
CDR3aa: CASSEARHRNTEAFF
CDR3nt: TGTGCCAGCAGTGAAGCGCGCCATAGGAACACTGAAGCTTTCTTT

d_gene: TRBD1
abundance: -
j_gene: TRBJ2-1
v_gene: TRBV6-5
CDR3aa: CASTRGTGYNEQFF
CDR3nt: TGTGCCAGCACTAGGGGGACAGGGTACAATGAGCAGTTCTTC

d_gene: TRBD1
abundance: many
j_gene: TRBJ1-2
v_gene: TRBV18
CDR3aa: CASRRGDRVIEGYTF
CDR3nt: TGTGCCAGCCGACGGGGGGACAGGGTAATCGAGGGCTACACCTTC

d_gene: -
abundance: -
j_gene: TRBJ2-2
v_gene: TRBV5-6
CDR3aa: CASSLPGQPGELFF
CDR3nt: TGTGCCAGCAGCTTGCCCGGACAACCCGGGGAGCTGTTTTTT

d_gene: -
abundance: -
j_gene: TRBJ2-3
v_gene: TRBV14
CDR3aa: CASSQDLLAVGTDTQYF
CDR3nt: TGTGCCAGCAGCCAAGATCTCCTGGCAGTCGGCACAGATACGCAGTATTTT

d_gene: TRBD1
abundance: -
j_gene: TRBJ2-7
v_gene: TRBV6-6
CDR3aa: CASSYGQGDREQYF
CDR3nt: TGTGCCAGCAGTTACGGACAGGGGGATAGGGAGCAGTACTTC

d_gene: -
abundance: -
j_gene: TRBJ1-4
v_gene: TRBV28
CDR3aa: CASSLAGANEKLFF
CDR3nt: TGTGCCAGCAGTTTGGCAGGGGCTAATGAAAAACTGTTTTTT

d_gene: -
abundance: -
j_gene: TRBJ1-1
v_gene: TRBV5-4
CDR3aa: CASSFGGTEAFF
CDR3nt: TGTGCCAGCAGCTTTGGCGGCACTGAAGCTTTCTTT

d_gene: -
abundance: -
j_gene: TRBJ2-2
v_gene: TRBV6-5
CDR3aa: CASSRGGAGELFF
CDR3nt: TGTGCCAGCAGCAGAGGGGGGGCCGGGGAGCTGTTTTTT

d_gene: -
abundance: -
j_gene: TRBJ2-5
v_gene: TRBV5-6
CDR3aa: CASSLGFSDPTQYF
CDR3nt: TGTGCCAGCAGCTTGGGATTTAGCGACCCAACGCAGTACTTC

d_gene: -
abundance: -
j_gene: TRBJ2-7
v_gene: TRBV19
CDR3aa: CASSAEVGRPSYEQYF
CDR3nt: TGTGCCAGTAGTGCTGAGGTAGGGAGGCCCTCCTACGAGCAGTACTTC

d_gene: TRBD1
abundance: -
j_gene: TRBJ2-7
v_gene: TRBV18
CDR3aa: CASSGDRGYEQYF
CDR3nt: TGTGCCAGCTCCGGGGACAGGGGCTACGAGCAGTACTTC

d_gene: -
abundance: -
j_gene: TRBJ1-2
v_gene: TRBV19
CDR3aa: CASSYGANYGYTF
CDR3nt: TGTGCCAGTAGCTACGGAGCTAACTATGGCTACACCTTC

d_gene: -
abundance: -
j_gene: TRBJ2-5
v_gene: TRBV2
CDR3aa: CASSGRQTETQYF
CDR3nt: TGTGCCAGCAGTGGAAGACAGACAGAGACCCAGTACTTC

d_gene: -
abundance: -
j_gene: TRBJ2-7
v_gene: TRBV27
CDR3aa: CASSLGQGNPYEQYF
CDR3nt: TGTGCCAGCAGTTTAGGGCAGGGGAACCCCTACGAGCAGTACTTC

d_gene: -
abundance: -
j_gene: TRBJ2-5
v_gene: TRBV2
CDR3aa: CASSVGGRTQYF
CDR3nt: TGTGCCAGCAGTGTCGGGGGAAGGACCCAGTACTTC

d_gene: -
abundance: -
j_gene: TRBJ1-2
v_gene: TRBV28
CDR3aa: CASSLRGNGVYTF
CDR3nt: TGTGCCAGCAGTTTAAGAGGGAATGGTGTCTACACCTTC

d_gene: TRBD1
abundance: -
j_gene: TRBJ1-6
v_gene: TRBV18
CDR3aa: CASSPGDSRGVISPLHF
CDR3nt: TGTGCCAGCTCACCGGGGGACAGCCGGGGCGTCATTTCACCCCTCCACTTT

d_gene: -
abundance: once
j_gene: TRBJ2-1
v_gene: TRBV11-2
CDR3aa: CASSGRESSYNEQFF
CDR3nt: TGTGCCAGCAGCGGACGGGAGAGCTCCTACAATGAGCAGTTCTTC

d_gene: -
abundance: -
j_gene: TRBJ2-5
v_gene: TRBV3-1/TRBV3-2
CDR3aa: CASSLSGTGWGTQYF
CDR3nt: TGTGCCAGCTCCTTATCCGGCACAGGGTGGGGGACCCAGTACTTC

d_gene: -
abundance: -
j_gene: TRBJ1-2
v_gene: TRBV19
CDR3aa: CASTSGDTYNYGYTF
CDR3nt: TGTGCCAGTACTTCAGGGGACACGTATAACTATGGCTACACCTTC

d_gene: TRBD1
abundance: -
j_gene: TRBJ1-4
v_gene: TRBV5-1
CDR3aa: CASSTGQGSEKLFF
CDR3nt: TGCGCCAGCAGCACCGGACAGGGGAGCGAAAAACTGTTTTTT

d_gene: TRBD2
abundance: -
j_gene: TRBJ2-7
v_gene: TRBV24-1
CDR3aa: CATKGLAGGGGPYEQYF
CDR3nt: TGTGCCACCAAGGGGCTAGCGGGAGGAGGGGGGCCCTACGAGCAGTACTTC

d_gene: -
abundance: once
j_gene: TRBJ2-7
v_gene: TRBV15
CDR3aa: CATSRVDYPYEQYF
CDR3nt: TGTGCCACCAGCAGAGTGGACTACCCCTACGAGCAGTACTTC

d_gene: -
abundance: -
j_gene: TRBJ1-1
v_gene: TRBV5-1
CDR3aa: CATMQGLKNTEAFF
CDR3nt: TGCGCCACCATGCAGGGGTTGAAAAACACTGAAGCTTTCTTT

d_gene: TRBD1
abundance: -
j_gene: TRBJ2-3
v_gene: TRBV5-5
CDR3aa: CASRPRSGTGYTDTQYF
CDR3nt: TGTGCCAGCAGACCCCGCTCCGGGACAGGTTACACAGATACGCAGTATTTT